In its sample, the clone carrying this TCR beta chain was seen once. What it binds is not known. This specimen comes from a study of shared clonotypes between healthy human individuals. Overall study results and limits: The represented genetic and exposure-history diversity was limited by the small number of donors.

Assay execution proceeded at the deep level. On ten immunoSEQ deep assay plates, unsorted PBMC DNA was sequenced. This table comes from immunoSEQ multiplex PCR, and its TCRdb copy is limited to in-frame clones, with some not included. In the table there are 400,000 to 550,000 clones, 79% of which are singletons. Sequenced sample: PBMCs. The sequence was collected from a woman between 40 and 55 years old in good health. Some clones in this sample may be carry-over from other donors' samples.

The CDR3 region has the DNA TGTGCCAGCTCACTCCAGGGTCAGTTGTACGAGCAGTACTTC. Residues: CASSLQGQLYEQYF. The chain joins TRBV18 to TRBJ2-7, with a tentative D call TRBD1 (5 bases). The CDR3 loop spans 14 amino acids. Germline CDR1 and CDR2: KGHSH and LQKENI. Trimming left V 4 bases short and J 4 bases short, with 14 bases between. The variable domain in full, completed from reference TRBV18 and TRBJ2-7, reads NAGVMQNPRHLVRRRGQEARLRCSPMKGHSHVYWYRQLPEEGLKFMVYLQKENIIDESGMPKERFSAEFPKEGPSILRIQQVVRGDSAAYFCASSLQGQLYEQYFGPGTRLTVT.